This note documents a single T cell receptor beta chain sequence. Its antigen is not identified. The protocol was immunoSEQ multiplex PCR, while the TCRdb copy is restricted to in-frame clones and leaves out a portion. The repertoire holds about 130,000 clones, with 92% as singletons. The germline V and J ends were trimmed by 2 bases and 3 bases, with 11 bases remaining between them. The CDR3 covers 14 residues. Germline loops: CDR1 SGHTS, CDR2 YDEGEE. The sample comes from a study of OX40 agonist ivuxolimab in advanced cancers. Background on the study: The mean age was approximately 60 years, ranging from about 20 to 90, with less than 90% of participants male. General study findings and limits: In the 0.1 to 3.0 mg/kg range, CD4+ and CD8+ blood T cells had expanded clonally by week 6. On average, CD8+ T cells had more expanded clones than CD4+. Low normalized T-cell clonal expansion was also seen in some nonresponders.

The chain employs TRBV5-8 and TRBJ2-5, with D possibly being TRBD1 (6 bases). This TCR was recovered from an adult with an advanced solid tumor such as melanoma, head and neck, liver or kidney cancer. The sample consisted of CD4+ or CD8+ T cells sorted from blood, taken in a trial of the OX40 agonist ivuxolimab. The CDR3 is CASSFPGAKETQYF. The DNA for the CDR3 is TGTGCCAGCAGCTTTCCAGGGGCGAAAGAGACCCAGTACTTC.